These 2 T cell receptor beta chains were all obtained from the same sample, sequenced in a study of blood T cells in healthy people across ages. It was with a sample-barcoded 5' primer and a J-beta primer mix that a second PCR of roughly 7 to 12 cycles was run. TCRdb used MiXCR to reprocess the 5' RACE reads, holding one entry per CDR3 protein. The sample holds about 970,000 distinct CDR3 sequences, 51% seen once. Sequencing was done on a sample of blood. The receptor set was obtained from an older woman in good health.

The chain's CDR3 is CASSLGHLTYEQYF. The CDR3 coding sequence is TGTGCCAGCAGCTTAGGACACCTCACCTACGAGCAGTACTTC. The chain couples TRBV13 to TRBJ2-7; D gene uncertain. Trimming cost V 0 bases and J 2 bases, with 8 bases left between them. This CDR3 spans 14 amino acids. Germline V lookup: CDR1 PRHDT, CDR2 FYEKMQ (reference sequence). The whole variable domain, remainder taken from reference TRBV13 and TRBJ2-7, is AAGVIQSPRHLIKEKRETATLKCYPIPRHDTVYWYQQGPGQDPQFLISFYEKMQSDKGSIPDRFSAQQFSDYHSELNMSSLELGDSALYFCASSLGHLTYEQYFGPGTRLTVT.

This clonotype was seen a single time. The chain recombines TRBV3-1 with TRBJ2-3, with D perhaps TRBD2 (5 bases). The CDR3 has 16 residues. Germline V CDR1 and CDR2: LGHDT, YNNKEL (reference sequence). V lost 4 bases to trimming and J lost 4 bases, with 18 bases between them. CDR3 DNA: TGTGCCAGCAGCCGAGGAGGAGCGGAGCGCCCAGATACGCAGTATTTT. Translated, it gives CASSRGGAERPDTQYF.